The following is a TCR beta chain sequence with its context. What was amplified from RNA transcripts were TCR beta CDR3 regions. HTBI primers were used for first-round RT-PCR of the TCR CDR3. Via MiXCR, TCRdb re-called the multiplex PCR reads, giving one row per CDR3 protein. The sample lists a few hundred thousand distinct CDR3 sequences; 22% were seen once. The data belong to a study of T cells in Graves' hyperthyroidism and ophthalmopathy. This CDR3 region has 13 residues. V was shortened by 8 bases and J by 5 bases, with 13 bases between the two germline ends. Germline CDR1 SNHLY, CDR2 FYNNEI. J is TRBJ1-5 and V is TRBV2, with D maybe TRBD1 (5 bases). Sequenced: blood. The TCR sequence derives from a woman aged 70-85 years with Graves' ophthalmopathy. The CDR3 reads CASAGGRDQPQHF. DNA of the CDR3: TGTGCCAGCGCTGGGGGGAGGGATCAGCCCCAGCATTTT.